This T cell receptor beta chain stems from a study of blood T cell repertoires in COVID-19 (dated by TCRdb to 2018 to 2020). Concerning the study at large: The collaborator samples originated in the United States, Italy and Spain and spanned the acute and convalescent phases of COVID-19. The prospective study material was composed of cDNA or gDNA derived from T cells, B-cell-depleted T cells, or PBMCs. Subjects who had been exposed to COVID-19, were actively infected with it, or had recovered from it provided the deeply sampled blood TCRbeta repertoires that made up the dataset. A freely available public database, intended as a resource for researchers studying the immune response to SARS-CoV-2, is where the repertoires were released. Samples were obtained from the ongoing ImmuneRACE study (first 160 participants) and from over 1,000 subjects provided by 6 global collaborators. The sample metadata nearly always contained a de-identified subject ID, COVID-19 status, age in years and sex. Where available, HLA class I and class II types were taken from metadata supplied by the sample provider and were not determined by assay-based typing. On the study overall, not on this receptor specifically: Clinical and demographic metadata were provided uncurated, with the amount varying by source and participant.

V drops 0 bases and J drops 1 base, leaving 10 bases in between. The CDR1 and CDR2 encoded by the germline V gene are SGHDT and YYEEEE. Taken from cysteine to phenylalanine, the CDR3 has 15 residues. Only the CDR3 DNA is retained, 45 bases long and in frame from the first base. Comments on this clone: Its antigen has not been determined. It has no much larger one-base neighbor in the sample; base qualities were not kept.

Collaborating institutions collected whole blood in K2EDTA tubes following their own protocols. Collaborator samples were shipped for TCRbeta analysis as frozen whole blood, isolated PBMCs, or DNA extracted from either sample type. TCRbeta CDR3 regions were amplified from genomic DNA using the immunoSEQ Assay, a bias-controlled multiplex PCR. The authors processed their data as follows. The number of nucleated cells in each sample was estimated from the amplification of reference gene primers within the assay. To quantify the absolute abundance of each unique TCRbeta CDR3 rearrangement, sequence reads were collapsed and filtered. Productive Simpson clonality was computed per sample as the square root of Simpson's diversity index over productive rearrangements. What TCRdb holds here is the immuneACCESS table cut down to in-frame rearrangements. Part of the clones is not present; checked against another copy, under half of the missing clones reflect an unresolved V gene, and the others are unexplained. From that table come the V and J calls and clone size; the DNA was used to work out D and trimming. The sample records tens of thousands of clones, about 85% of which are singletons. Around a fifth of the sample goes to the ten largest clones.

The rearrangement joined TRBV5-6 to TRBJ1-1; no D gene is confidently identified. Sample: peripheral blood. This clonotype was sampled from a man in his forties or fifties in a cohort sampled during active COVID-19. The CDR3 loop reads CASSLGGRRNTEAFF. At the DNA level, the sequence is TGTGCCAGCAGCTTGGGTGGGAGGAGGAACACTGAAGCTTTCTTT.